This T cell receptor beta chain came from a study of blood T cell repertoires in COVID-19. Turning to the study itself: The United States, Italy and Spain supplied acute and convalescent COVID-19 samples. The analysed material was cDNA or gDNA that came from T cells, B-cell-depleted T cells, or PBMCs.

J was trimmed by 3 bases and V by 2 bases; bases with no gene match: 3. The CDR3 runs to 16 residues. Germline CDR1 MNHNS, CDR2 SASEGT. Authors' data handling: Amplification from reference gene primers served as the basis for estimated nucleated cell counts. The table came from immunoSEQ multiplex PCR; TCRdb's copy has only in-frame clones and leaves some out. The V and J calls and the clone size are those of that table, but D and trimming were determined from the DNA. Among roughly 220,000 clones listed, 84% were seen once. Those who participated ranged in age from roughly 18 to 100 years and resided in about 24 US areas.

This TCR came from a woman aged 40-49 years who had recovered from COVID-19. The V gene is TRBV6-1, the J gene TRBJ2-5, with TRBD2 matching over 13 bases. Sequenced: PBMCs or T cells enriched from blood (not recorded which). The CDR3 DNA reads as TGTGCCAGCAGTGAATGGGGGACTAGCGGGGAAGAGACCCAGTACTTC. This sequence encodes CASSEWGTSGEETQYF.